This T cell receptor (beta chain) derives from a study of cytotoxic CD8 clonotypes in ibrutinib-treated CLL. Study-level background: Patients attained some 25 partial and 2 complete responses; at median around 68 months, about 14 remained remitted while some 12 progressed. Each sample contained, on average, about 250,000 productive templates and some 90,000 productive rearrangements.

General study results and limits: Sustained-remission and progressing patients diverged in sampling times. Clonality rose at ibrutinib response, held steady in sustained remission, and fell toward baseline at progression.

About this clone: Its target is not known.

Clones were sequenced by immunoSEQ multiplex PCR, and TCRdb holds only the in-frame ones, with some missing. The sample lists over 150,000 clones, roughly 72% occurring once. This CDR3 has 17 residues. The trim removed 0 bases at V and 9 bases at J, leaving 12 bases unmatched. Germline V CDR1 and CDR2: LGHNA, YSLEER. The sequencing used PBMCs, collected after 24 months of ibrutinib treatment. The chain carries TRBV4-3 and TRBJ2-2, with 8 bases that match TRBD1. This TCR was recovered from a human donor with chronic lymphocytic leukemia. Here the CDR3 DNA reads TGCGCCAGCAGCCAAGAAGGGTTCCAGGGGGCGGACTGGGAGCTGTTTTTT. Translation gives CASSQEGFQGADWELFF.